The 18 T cell receptor beta chains reported below all come from one sample, sequenced in a study of blood T cell repertoires in COVID-19. Data came from immunoSEQ multiplex PCR; TCRdb stores just in-frame clones and leaves some out. The repertoire includes roughly 380,000 clones, around 91% of them detected once, and 1.5% to 1.8% sits in the top ten. Sequenced input: peripheral blood. These receptors were obtained from a woman aged 40-49 years with COVID-19, enrolled during active disease.

V and J are TRBV2 and TRBJ1-5, with D maybe TRBD1 (5 bases). Trimming cost V 4 bases and J 7 bases, with 14 bases left between them. The CDR3 is 14 amino acids. Germline V gene sequence: CDR1 SNHLY, CDR2 FYNNEI. In nucleotides, the CDR3 is TGTGCCAGCAGTGTTGGGGGGTCAGGGCAGCCCCAGCATTTT. This encodes CASSVGGSGQPQHF.

V and J are TRBV7-2 and TRBJ1-1, with D hard to call. With 6 bases removed from V and 0 bases from J, the gap between germline ends came to 11 bases. Germline CDR1 and CDR2: SGHTA and FQGNSA. The CDR3 has 14 residues. The CDR3 protein is CASRGGPMNTEAFF. CDR3 DNA sequence: TGTGCCAGCAGGGGCGGGCCCATGAACACTGAAGCTTTCTTT.

The V and J genes are TRBV5-8 and TRBJ2-1, with 10 bases lining up with TRBD2. This CDR3 spans 16 amino acids. Unmatched junction bases numbered 3, after V lost 0 bases and J lost 3 bases. Germline V gene lookup returns CDR1 SGHTS and CDR2 YDEGEE. The CDR3 DNA is TGTGCCAGCAGCTTGGCCTGGACTAGCGGCTACAATGAGCAGTTCTTC. This encodes CASSLAWTSGYNEQFF.

The V gene is TRBV13, the J gene TRBJ1-3; D gene ambiguous. The CDR3 has 16 amino acids. V gave up 0 bases and J gave up 4 bases, with 13 bases separating them. Germline V lookup: CDR1 PRHDT, CDR2 FYEKMQ (reference sequence). The CDR3 sequence is CASSLGPGYSGNTIYF. CDR3 bases: TGTGCCAGCAGCTTAGGGCCGGGGTACTCAGGAAACACCATATATTTT. Drawing the rest from reference TRBV13 and TRBJ1-3, the complete variable domain is AAGVIQSPRHLIKEKRETATLKCYPIPRHDTVYWYQQGPGQDPQFLISFYEKMQSDKGSIPDRFSAQQFSDYHSELNMSSLELGDSALYFCASSLGPGYSGNTIYFGEGSWLTVV.

This clone was observed once. The V and J genes are TRBV19 and TRBJ1-3; no clear D. V was clipped by 1 base and J by 5 bases, with 12 bases between them. The CDR3 is made up of 15 amino acids. Germline values: CDR1 LNHDA, CDR2 SQIVND (reference sequence). The CDR3 region has the DNA TGTGCCAGTAGTATAGGCGGGATCCGAAGAAACACCATATATTTT. Translating it yields CASSIGGIRRNTIYF.

The chain combines TRBV25-1 with TRBJ1-2, with D unresolved. V was cut by 0 bases and J by 5 bases, with 10 bases left in between. CDR1 is MGHDK and CDR2 is SYGVNS in the germline V gene. The CDR3 loop spans 14 amino acids. CDR3 nucleotides: TGTGCCAGCAGTGAATATAACATCCAGTATGGCTACACCTTC. Translating it yields CASSEYNIQYGYTF.

The genes are TRBV15 and TRBJ2-3, with D unclear. Trimming pared 8 bases from V and 2 bases from J, leaving 17 bases between. The CDR3 runs 15 residues. CDR1 is LNHNV and CDR2 is YYDKDF in the germline V gene (reference sequence). DNA of the CDR3: TGTGCCACCGAGGTCGGTCGAACTATCACAGATACGCAGTATTTT. Its translation is CATEVGRTITDTQYF.

The chain combines TRBV29-1 with TRBJ2-1; the match to TRBD1 covers 8 bases. Germline V lookup: CDR1 SQVTM, CDR2 ANQGSEA. The V segment lost 7 bases and the J segment 7 bases; nucleotides outside the gene matches: 6. This CDR3 is 12 amino acids long. As DNA, the CDR3 is TGCAGCGCCCACAGGGGGGTGAATGAGCAGTTCTTC. Its translation: CSAHRGVNEQFF.

The chain has TRBV19 and TRBJ2-1, with a possible D match to TRBD2 (5 bases). The CDR3 sequence is 13 residues long. In germline, CDR1 is LNHDA, CDR2 SQIVND (reference sequence). The ends were cut back, 2 bases at V and 6 bases at J, with 8 bases in the middle. DNA of the CDR3: TGTGCCAGTAGTATATGGAGCGGCAATGAGCAGTTCTTC. Its translation: CASSIWSGNEQFF.

A few counts support this clone. The chain employs TRBV7-9 and TRBJ2-7; D is perhaps TRBD1 (6 bases). Trimming removed 5 bases from V and 2 bases from J, with 13 bases in between. Germline V gene sequence: CDR1 SEHNR, CDR2 FQNEAQ (reference sequence). The CDR3 has 14 residues. The CDR3, as DNA: TGTGCCAGCAGCAATCAACAGGGCGCCTACGAGCAGTACTTC. Translating it yields CASSNQQGAYEQYF.

This sequence joins TRBV7-2 and TRBJ2-1, with 7 bases matching TRBD2. V was clipped by 2 bases and J by 2 bases; unmatched bases: 6. The CDR3 extends over 16 amino acids. Looked up from germline, CDR1 is SGHTA and CDR2 is FQGNSA. The DNA for the CDR3 is TGTGCCAGCAGCTTATATGGACGGGAGGCCTACAATGAGCAGTTCTTC. As protein: CASSLYGREAYNEQFF. The full variable domain, rest sourced from reference TRBV7-2 and TRBJ2-1, is GAGVSQSPSNKVTEKGKDVELRCDPISGHTALYWYRQSLGQGLEFLIYFQGNSAPDKSGLPSDRFSAERTGGSVSTLTIQRTQQEDSAVYLCASSLYGREAYNEQFFGPGTRLTVL.

The chain joins TRBV11-2 to TRBJ1-5; D is unclear. The CDR3 totals 15 residues. V was cut by 1 base and J by 2 bases, with 9 bases left in between. Germline CDR1 and CDR2: SGHAT and FQNNGV. The CDR3 spells CASSLGMSGNQPQHF. The CDR3 DNA follows: TGTGCCAGCAGCTTAGGGATGAGCGGCAATCAGCCCCAGCATTTT.

This chain joins TRBV2 and TRBJ1-1, with 8 bases fitting TRBD1. V shed 8 bases, J shed 11 bases, and the junction held 4 bases outside the gene matches. Per the germline V gene, CDR1 is SNHLY and CDR2 is FYNNEI. The CDR3 has 10 residues. The DNA for the CDR3 is TGTGCCAGCCAGACAGGGGTGGCTTTCTTT. It encodes CASQTGVAFF.

The CDR3 spells CASSYLPRSQRENYNEQFF. The CDR3 nucleotides are TGTGCCAGCAGTTATCTCCCTAGAAGCCAGCGGGAGAACTACAATGAGCAGTTCTTC. The chain links TRBV6-2 or TRBV6-3 to TRBJ2-1; TRBD2 agrees at 8 bases. The V gene's germline CDR1 is MNHEY and CDR2 SVGEGT. This CDR3 region has 19 residues. The trim removed 3 bases at V and 3 bases at J, leaving 16 bases unmatched.

In DNA form, the CDR3 reads TGTGCCAGCAGGGAGGTAGCGGGAGGAATAAATGAGCAGTTCTTC. This sequence encodes CASREVAGGINEQFF. This sequence joins TRBV2 and TRBJ2-1, with TRBD2 identical over 10 bases. Trimming removed 6 bases from V and 7 bases from J; junction bases left unmatched: 9. The CDR3 totals 15 residues. The V gene's germline CDR1 is SNHLY and CDR2 FYNNEI.

The gene calls are TRBV28 and TRBJ1-5; perhaps TRBD1 as D (6 bases). Trimming took off 3 bases at V and 6 bases at J, with 18 bases between the two ends. The CDR3 totals 16 residues. Germline lookup yields CDR1 MDHEN and CDR2 SYDVKM. The CDR3 DNA is TGTGCCAGCAGTTTCCTTGTCAGGGGCCCTGGTCAGCCCCAGCATTTT. Translated: CASSFLVRGPGQPQHF.

The chain joins TRBV5-4 to TRBJ2-5, with D possibly TRBD2 on 5 matching bases. Trimming left V 4 bases short and J 7 bases short, with 17 bases between. Germline V lookup: CDR1 SGHNT, CDR2 YYREEE (reference sequence). This CDR3 comprises 14 residues. CDR3 protein: CASSTTGGRGTQYF. CDR3 DNA: TGTGCCAGCAGCACAACCGGTGGGAGAGGGACCCAGTACTTC.

This clone occurred a few times. The rearrangement links TRBV10-2 to TRBJ2-2; D might be TRBD1 (5 bases). The V end lost 6 bases, the J end lost 1 base, and 9 bases lay between the germline ends. The CDR3 is made up of 14 amino acids. The germline V gene has CDR1 WSHSY and CDR2 SAAADI. The CDR3: CASRDTGNTGELFF. CDR3 coding DNA: TGCGCCAGCAGGGATACAGGGAACACCGGGGAGCTGTTTTTT.